This T cell receptor (beta chain) was sequenced in a study of blood T cell repertoires in COVID-19. Study overall: T cells, B-cell-depleted T cells, or PBMCs supplied cDNA or gDNA.

Original methodology: The authors estimated nucleated cell counts from reference gene primer amplification. Produced via immunoSEQ multiplex PCR; TCRdb's table is partial and in-frame only. That table is the source of V, J and clone size, and D and trimming were worked out from the DNA. The sample includes over 200,000 clones, roughly four fifths of them seen just once. This CDR3 is built from 16 residues. V lost 4 bases to trimming and J lost 4 bases, with 17 bases between them. Germline CDR1 MDHEN, CDR2 SYDVKM. The clonotype originates from a man in his forties who had recovered from COVID-19. The sequencing input was PBMCs or T cells enriched from blood (not recorded which). The V call is TRBV28, the J call TRBJ1-3; a possible D gene is TRBD1 (6 bases). The chain's CDR3 is CASSSRPGRGGNTIYF. DNA for the CDR3: TGTGCCAGCAGTTCCCGCCCGGGCAGGGGAGGAAACACCATATATTTT.